These T cell receptor beta chains were read from a single sample in a study of T cells in localized non-small cell lung cancer. Assay used: immunoSEQ multiplex PCR; TCRdb lists only in-frame clones, some missing. Of tens of thousands of clones listed, 86% are singletons. The sequencing here drew on peripheral blood mononuclear cells, taken before any cancer treatment. The receptors were sampled from a male donor at least 60 years old with stage II lung adenocarcinoma. Both conserved end residues are part of each CDR3. D genes are given only for firm matches.

V	J	D	DNA	CDR3
TRBV5-6	TRBJ2-2	NA	TGTGCCAGCACTTTGGACCCGACCGGGGAGCTGTTTTTT	CASTLDPTGELFF
TRBV11-2	TRBJ2-1	TRBD2	TGTGCCAGCAGCTTAGGGATGGCTAGCGGGAGGTTTCGTGAGCAGTTCTTC	CASSLGMASGRFREQFF
TRBV9	TRBJ1-1	NA	TGTGCCAGCAGCGTAGAACGGGGGGCGCGTATCACTGAAGCTTTCTTT	CASSVERGARITEAFF
TRBV14	TRBJ2-1	TRBD1	TGTGCCAGCAGCCGATGGTTGGACAGGGGCTACAATGAGCAGTTCTTC	CASSRWLDRGYNEQFF
TRBV7-9	TRBJ2-2	NA	TGTGCCAGCGACAGCCCAGCCGGGGAGCTGTTTTTT	CASDSPAGELFF
TRBV5-1	TRBJ1-1	NA	TGCGCCAGCAGCACTACAGGGCCCACTGAAGCTTTCTTT	CASSTTGPTEAFF
TRBV30	TRBJ1-5	NA	TGTGCCTGGAGTTTTCAGGGGAATCAGCCCCAGCATTTT	CAWSFQGNQPQHF
TRBV5-6	TRBJ2-6	NA	TGTGCCAGCAGCCCAGGGTACGGGGCCAACGTCCTGACTTTC	CASSPGYGANVLTF
TRBV2	TRBJ2-1	NA	TGTGCCAGCAGTGAAATGGGGGCGGGAAGCCATGAGCAGTTCTTC	CASSEMGAGSHEQFF
TRBV28	TRBJ2-7	NA	TGTGCCAGCAGTTCCAACCCGGGGACTGCGGGATCCTACGAGCAGTACTTC	CASSSNPGTAGSYEQYF